The rows below give T cell receptor beta chains drawn from one sample of a study of CD8 T cell repertoires and HIV-1 epitope variants. Antigens for these TCRs are unknown. The data were produced by immunoSEQ multiplex PCR, yet TCRdb's version contains in-frame clones alone and is incomplete. The repertoire holds some 5,300 clones, approximately 61% seen once, with less than 45% in the top ten. Sequenced input: cultured CD8+ T cells derived from PBMCs. The receptors come from a male donor with HIV. Both conserved end residues are part of each CDR3. The order of the fields is clone size, D gene, V gene, J gene, CDR3 protein, CDR3 DNA. A D gene is named only where the DNA matches it firmly. The size entry is marked missing in some rows and otherwise reads once, few, many or a size class.

>.|.|TRBV7-9|TRBJ1-5
CASSLGPGDQPQHF
TGTGCCAGCAGCTTAGGACCTGGGGATCAGCCCCAGCATTTT
>.|TRBD1|TRBV7-2|TRBJ2-5
CASSATGFDQETQYF
TGTGCCAGCAGCGCGACAGGGTTCGACCAAGAGACCCAGTACTTC
>.|.|TRBV2|TRBJ2-1
CASSEGYYNEQFF
TGTGCCAGCAGTGAGGGGTACTACAATGAGCAGTTCTTC
>.|.|TRBV5-5|TRBJ2-5
CASSLDSRDQETQYF
TGTGCCAGCAGCTTGGATTCCAGGGACCAAGAGACCCAGTACTTC
>once|TRBD1|TRBV15|TRBJ2-1
CATSRDRDPVNEQFF
TGTGCCACCAGCAGGGACAGGGACCCTGTCAATGAGCAGTTCTTC
>.|.|TRBV27|TRBJ2-1
CASSYVTSMSSYNEQFF
TGTGCCAGCAGTTACGTAACATCCATGAGCTCCTACAATGAGCAGTTCTTC
>.|.|TRBV21-1|TRBJ2-1
CASSRTGKPGLALYNSYNEQFF
TGTGCCAGCAGCAGGACGGGTAAACCGGGACTAGCTCTTTATAACTCCTACAATGAGCAGTTCTTC
>.|.|TRBV6-5|TRBJ2-1
CASSYWVGRGDNEQFF
TGTGCCAGCAGTTACTGGGTGGGGCGAGGAGACAATGAGCAGTTCTTC
>few|TRBD1|TRBV19|TRBJ2-7
CASTQTGASYEQYF
TGTGCCAGTACCCAGACAGGGGCCTCCTACGAGCAGTACTTC
>.|TRBD2|TRBV29-1|TRBJ2-1
CSGQGFLGLAGSYNEQFF
TGCAGCGGCCAGGGGTTTCTGGGGCTAGCGGGCTCCTACAATGAGCAGTTCTTC
>.|TRBD1|TRBV10-3|TRBJ2-5
CAISGGQGDGETQYF
TGTGCCATCAGTGGGGGACAGGGGGACGGGGAGACCCAGTACTTC
>once|.|TRBV28|TRBJ1-6
CASSLSPDSDSPLHF
TGTGCCAGCAGTTTATCCCCTGACAGCGATTCACCCCTCCACTTT
>.|.|TRBV13|TRBJ2-3
CASSPWISGSTDTQYF
TGTGCCAGCAGCCCATGGATTAGCGGAAGCACAGATACGCAGTATTTT
>.|.|TRBV6-5|TRBJ2-6
CASSYSTGAGANVLTF
TGTGCCAGCAGTTACTCGACGGGGGCTGGGGCCAACGTCCTGACTTTC
>.|.|TRBV4-2|TRBJ1-3
CASSQDPGAGNTIYF
TGTGCCAGCAGCCAAGATCCAGGGGCTGGAAACACCATATATTTT
>.|.|TRBV28|TRBJ2-2
CASSSIADNTGELFF
TGTGCCAGCAGTTCCATAGCGGATAACACCGGGGAGCTGTTTTTT
>few|.|TRBV27|TRBJ2-7
CASSQGPYEQYF
TGTGCCAGCAGCCAGGGGCCCTACGAGCAGTACTTC
>.|.|TRBV5-6|TRBJ2-5
CASSLGPQETQYF
TGTGCCAGCAGCTTAGGGCCCCAAGAGACCCAGTACTTC
>once|.|TRBV5-5|TRBJ1-1
CASSWDGGEAFF
TGTGCCAGCAGCTGGGACGGGGGTGAAGCTTTCTTT
>.|TRBD1|TRBV6-4|TRBJ2-3
CASSRRDREWDGHTQYF
TGTGCCAGCAGTCGTAGGGACAGGGAATGGGATGGGCATACGCAGTATTTT